What follows are 30 T cell receptor beta chains derived from one specimen sequenced in a study of blood T cell repertoires in COVID-19. Sequenced by immunoSEQ multiplex PCR; TCRdb stores in-frame clones only, minus some. Among about 240,000 clones listed, 80% to 85% were seen once. The sequenced material came from peripheral blood. These receptor sequences come from a woman in her sixties with active or convalescent COVID-19.

The chain carries TRBV6-5 and TRBJ2-7; possibly TRBD1 for D (5 bases). The CDR3 totals 13 residues. Germline CDR1 is MNHEY and CDR2 is SVGAGI. Trimming removed 0 bases at V and 3 bases at J, with 6 bases between. CDR3 DNA sequence: TGTGCCAGCAGTTACTCGCAGGGCTACGAGCAGTACTTC. Its translation: CASSYSQGYEQYF.

The chain recombines TRBV11-2 with TRBJ1-1, with D maybe TRBD1 (6 bases). Germline V gene sequence: CDR1 SGHAT, CDR2 FQNNGV. This CDR3 region has 13 residues. V shed 2 bases and J shed 6 bases, with 10 bases lying between them. The chain's CDR3 is CASSLSQGPEAFF. As DNA, the CDR3 is TGTGCCAGCAGCTTATCTCAGGGGCCTGAAGCTTTCTTT.

In regard to this clone: Germline and junction disagree at one end, which may indicate a read error. The chain is built from TRBV2 and TRBJ2-3, with a weak D call TRBD2 (5 bases). Germline V gene data show CDR1 as SNHLY and CDR2 as FYNNEI. The length of the CDR3 is 12 residues. CDR3 residues: CASSEGRSKRDF. In nucleotides, the CDR3 is TGTGCCAGCAGTGAAGGGCGTTCGAAGAGGGATTTT.

The J gene is TRBJ2-2, the V gene TRBV29-1; 7 bases match TRBD1. The CDR3 contains 13 residues. V was clipped by 6 bases and J by 4 bases; unmatched bases: 5. Germline V lookup: CDR1 SQVTM, CDR2 ANQGSEA. CDR3 coding DNA: TGCAGCGTGAGGAGACAGGGCACCGGGGAGCTGTTTTTT. Amino acids: CSVRRQGTGELFF.

This clone was found once. The chain recombines TRBV19 with TRBJ1-1; a possible D gene is TRBD1 (5 bases). There are 14 residues in the CDR3. V lost 7 bases, J lost 7 bases, and 19 bases lay in between. Germline CDR1 reads LNHDA; CDR2 reads SQIVND (reference sequence). CDR3 region: CASTRRRGSGEAFF. Here the CDR3 DNA reads TGTGCCAGTACCCGAAGGAGGGGAAGTGGTGAAGCTTTCTTT. The full variable domain, in which reference TRBV19 and TRBJ1-1 provide the parts outside the CDR3, is DGGITQSPKYLFRKEGQNVTLSCEQNLNHDAMYWYRQDPGQGLRLIYYSQIVNDFQKGDIAEGYSVSREKKESFPLTVTSAQKNPTAFYLCASTRRRGSGEAFFGQGTRLTVV.

The sample holds many counts of this clone. This rearrangement joins TRBV29-1 to TRBJ2-5, with D hard to call. V was pared by 4 bases and J by 4 bases, with 4 bases between. The CDR3 spans 10 residues. Germline CDR1 and CDR2: SQVTM and ANQGSEA. CDR3 sequence: CSVVSETQYF. The CDR3 DNA sequence: TGCAGCGTTGTCTCAGAGACCCAGTACTTC. The full variable domain, its missing parts supplied by reference TRBV29-1 and TRBJ2-5, is SAVISQKPSRDICQRGTSLTIQCQVDSQVTMMFWYRQQPGQSLTLIATANQGSEATYESGFVIDKFPISRPNLTFSTLTVSNMSPEDSSIYLCSVVSETQYFGPGTRLLVL.

This chain links TRBV4-3 with TRBJ1-2; 9 nucleotides agree with TRBD1. The V gene end was trimmed by 1 base and the J gene end by 7 bases; junction bases not matched to a gene: 7. CDR3 length: 15 residues. Germline V gene lookup returns CDR1 LGHNA and CDR2 YSLEER. CDR3 nucleotides: TGCGCCAGCAGCCAAGGGGGCACAGGGGGCGTTGGCTACACCTTC. Its protein is CASSQGGTGGVGYTF.

The J gene is TRBJ1-4, the V gene TRBV18; D is ambiguous. The CDR3 spans 15 residues. Germline V gene lookup returns CDR1 KGHSH and CDR2 LQKENI. The V and J ends lost 0 bases and 8 bases respectively, with 13 bases between them. CDR3 nucleotide sequence: TGTGCCAGCTCACCACCAGAAGCGGCTCGGGAAAAACTGTTTTTT. Translating gives CASSPPEAAREKLFF.

The chain couples TRBV9 to TRBJ2-3; TRBD2 agrees at 9 bases. Germline V gives CDR1 SGDLS, CDR2 YYNGEE. The CDR3 sequence is 18 residues long. J was trimmed by 2 bases and V by 0 bases; bases with no gene match: 10. The DNA of the CDR3 is TGTGCCAGCAGCGTAGCCCCCGGTTTAGCGGGGGACACAGATACGCAGTATTTT. Encoded protein: CASSVAPGLAGDTDTQYF. The variable domain in full, with the rest retrieved from reference TRBV9 and TRBJ2-3, is DSGVTQTPKHLITATGQRVTLRCSPRSGDLSVYWYQQSLDQGLQFLIQYYNGEERAKGNILERFSAQQFPDLHSELNLSSLELGDSALYFCASSVAPGLAGDTDTQYFGPGTRLTVL.

The chain couples TRBV7-8 to TRBJ2-3, with D tentatively TRBD1 (6 bases). Trimming pared 5 bases from V and 8 bases from J, leaving 17 bases between. From germline, CDR1 is SGHVS and CDR2 FQNEAQ. This CDR3 contains 14 residues. In nucleotides, the CDR3 is TGTGCCAGCAGCCGCGACAGGTCGAGAGGTACGCAGTATTTT. It yields the protein CASSRDRSRGTQYF.

CDR3 loop: CASTRGEGNGYTF. The CDR3 DNA follows: TGTGCCAGCACCCGCGGGGAGGGAAATGGCTACACCTTC. The J gene is TRBJ1-2, the V gene TRBV7-9; no reliable D call. V was shortened by 7 bases and J by 6 bases, with 15 bases between the two germline ends. CDR1 and CDR2 (germline): SEHNR, FQNEAQ (reference sequence). The CDR3 has 13 residues.

A few counts support this clone. V gene TRBV7-3 combines with J gene TRBJ2-1, with 11 nucleotides matching TRBD2. V was clipped by 6 bases and J by 4 bases; unmatched bases: 5. The length of the CDR3 is 15 residues. CDR1 is SGHTA, CDR2 FQGTGA, per germline. CDR3 nucleotide sequence: TGTGCCAGCAGTTCCGGGACTAGCGGATACAATGAGCAGTTCTTC. It codes for CASSSGTSGYNEQFF.

The chain is built from TRBV5-1 and TRBJ1-2; 8 bases are a match to TRBD1. Germline trimming cut 4 bases from V and 6 bases from J; bases unmatched to any gene: 11. The CDR3 length is 15 residues. The germline V gene has CDR1 SGHRS and CDR2 YFSETQ. The CDR3 DNA reads as TGCGCCAGCAGCATACTCGGACAGGGAGAGAATGGCTACACCTTC. Translation gives CASSILGQGENGYTF.

The CDR3 DNA follows: TGTGCCAGCAGCCCGGGACTGATAAATGGCTACACCTTC. Protein: CASSPGLINGYTF. This sequence joins TRBV6-2 or TRBV6-3 and TRBJ1-2, with TRBD1 as a possible D gene (5 bases). V gave up 6 bases and J gave up 6 bases, with 14 bases separating them. The CDR3 spans 13 residues. Per germline, CDR1 MNHEY and CDR2 SVGEGT.

The chain employs TRBV6-2 or TRBV6-3 and TRBJ1-1; 7 bases are shared with TRBD1. The CDR3 spans 14 residues. With 1 base clipped from V and 9 bases from J, the junction kept 8 bases outside the gene matches. The germline CDR1 and CDR2 sequences are MNHEY and SVGEGT. The CDR3 here is CASSYYRGGPQAFF. Written as DNA, the CDR3 is TGTGCCAGCAGTTACTACAGGGGAGGACCCCAAGCTTTCTTT.

This clone occurred many times. This chain connects TRBV27 to TRBJ2-7; 10 bases line up with TRBD2. Per germline, CDR1 MNHEY and CDR2 SMNVEV (reference sequence). V lost 6 bases to trimming and J lost 6 bases; unmatched junction nucleotides: 11. The length of the CDR3 is 15 residues. CDR3 coding DNA: TGTGCCAGCAGGCCTTTTAGCGGGGGGAAGGCCGAGCAGTACTTC. Translation gives CASRPFSGGKAEQYF.

Remarks on this clone: A much larger clone lies one base from this, so it may be a read error. The CDR3 DNA is TGTGCCAGCAGCCGACAGGGAAACACCGGGGAGCTGTTTTTT. The encoded protein is CASSRQGNTGELFF. The chain uses TRBV14 and TRBJ2-2, with 7 bases identical to TRBD1. Germline CDR1 and CDR2: SGHDN and FVKESK. The CDR3 has 14 residues. Trimming at V came to 4 bases and at J to 2 bases, leaving 1 base not matched to a gene.

The CDR3: CASSEGTAPYEQYF. The CDR3 DNA follows: TGTGCCAGCAGTGAAGGGACAGCCCCCTACGAGCAGTACTTC. This chain joins TRBV2 and TRBJ2-7, with D possibly matching TRBD1 (6 bases). V lost 1 base to trimming and J lost 2 bases, with 9 bases between them. The CDR3 covers 14 residues. Germline V gene lookup returns CDR1 SNHLY and CDR2 FYNNEI.

The gene calls are TRBV5-1 and TRBJ1-5; D call uncertain. V lost 5 bases and J 6 bases, leaving 12 bases between the germline ends. The CDR3 covers 13 residues. Germline V gene sequence: CDR1 SGHRS, CDR2 YFSETQ. DNA for the CDR3: TGCGCCAGCAGAATCGGGTTGGGTCAGCCCCAGCATTTT. It codes for CASRIGLGQPQHF.

This sequence joins TRBV10-3 and TRBJ2-1, with 9 positions matching TRBD2. CDR3 length equals 15 residues. The germline CDR1 and CDR2 sequences are ENHRY and SYGVKD. The J segment lost 9 bases and the V segment lost 10 bases, leaving 16 bases of the junction unmatched. This CDR3 is CATSPEGRGGREQFF. CDR3 nucleotides: TGTGCCACCTCTCCCGAGGGGCGGGGGGGCCGTGAGCAGTTCTTC.

This rearrangement joins TRBV11-2 to TRBJ1-1, with 7 positions matching TRBD1. The V segment lost 3 bases and the J segment 4 bases; nucleotides outside the gene matches: 8. The CDR3 length is 15 residues. CDR1 is SGHAT and CDR2 is FQNNGV in the germline V gene. CDR3 in amino acids: CASSFPQGGGTEAFF. DNA of the CDR3: TGTGCCAGCAGCTTTCCCCAGGGGGGCGGCACTGAAGCTTTCTTT.

CDR3: CASSERGSQETQYF. CDR3 DNA: TGTGCCAGCAGTGAACGGGGGAGTCAAGAGACCCAGTACTTC. V gene TRBV2 combines with J gene TRBJ2-5; tentative D call: TRBD2 (6 bases). Germline values: CDR1 SNHLY, CDR2 FYNNEI. V dropped 2 bases and J dropped 2 bases, with 9 bases sitting between them. The CDR3 is made up of 14 amino acids.

V usage is TRBV6-1 and J usage is TRBJ2-4; D gene ambiguous. Germline CDR1 is MNHNS and CDR2 is SASEGT. V was clipped by 1 base and J by 6 bases, with 7 bases between them. This CDR3 region has 13 residues. For the CDR3, the DNA is TGTGCCAGCAGTGAAGTTCGAGGAAACATTCAGTACTTC. Translated: CASSEVRGNIQYF.

V usage is TRBV27 and J usage is TRBJ1-1; TRBD1 might be the D (6 bases). There are 13 residues in the CDR3. The V gene lost 2 bases and the J gene lost 8 bases, with 12 bases spanning the gap. CDR1 is MNHEY and CDR2 is SMNVEV in the germline V gene (reference sequence). The CDR3 nucleotides are TGTGCCAGCAGTTTAACAGGGAGAATAGAAGCTTTCTTT. Amino acids: CASSLTGRIEAFF.

The chain couples TRBV14 to TRBJ2-5; a weak D match, TRBD1 (8 bases). The V end lost 3 bases, the J end lost 9 bases, and 17 bases lay between the germline ends. The CDR3 is 14 amino acids. Germline V gene data show CDR1 as SGHDN and CDR2 as FVKESK. This CDR3 is CASSHIDRGGAQYF. The CDR3 nucleotides are TGTGCCAGCAGCCACATCGACAGGGGAGGGGCCCAGTACTTC.

This chain joins TRBV18 and TRBJ2-5; 9 bases match TRBD2. Losses at the gene ends were 5 bases for V and 5 bases for J; bases not matched to a gene: 9. The CDR3 is made up of 15 amino acids. Germline V lookup: CDR1 KGHSH, CDR2 LQKENI. CDR3 protein: CASSSGAGGRETQYF. In DNA, the CDR3 is TGTGCCAGCTCATCTGGAGCGGGGGGCCGGGAGACCCAGTACTTC.

The rearrangement links TRBV28 to TRBJ1-2; D call uncertain. This CDR3 comprises 15 residues. V lost 2 bases and J 4 bases, leaving 14 bases between the germline ends. CDR1 MDHEN and CDR2 SYDVKM come from the germline V gene. The chain's CDR3 is CASSLPLGMGYGYTF. DNA for the CDR3: TGTGCCAGCAGTTTACCCCTCGGGATGGGCTATGGCTACACCTTC.

The chain recombines TRBV2 with TRBJ1-1; tentatively, D is TRBD1 (6 bases). Per germline, CDR1 SNHLY and CDR2 FYNNEI. This CDR3 is 15 amino acids long. V lost 3 bases to trimming and J lost 1 base, with 12 bases between them. The CDR3 DNA sequence: TGTGCCAGCAGTGAGTTCCCGGGACAGAACACTGAAGCTTTCTTT. This codes for CASSEFPGQNTEAFF.

The rearrangement links TRBV18 to TRBJ1-6; 7 nucleotides match TRBD1. V was clipped by 3 bases and J by 6 bases; unmatched bases: 11. The CDR3 is 17 amino acids. Germline values: CDR1 KGHSH, CDR2 LQKENI. DNA of the CDR3: TGTGCCAGCTCACCCTCTTCCATCGGGACAGTTAATTCACCCCTCCACTTT. It specifies CASSPSSIGTVNSPLHF.

The V gene is TRBV15, the J gene TRBJ2-5, with TRBD2 matching 12 bases. This CDR3 is built from 17 residues. V lost 5 bases, J lost 1 base, and 8 bases stayed unmatched. In germline, CDR1 is LNHNV, CDR2 YYDKDF (reference sequence). The CDR3 coding sequence is TGTGCCACCAGCCCCCCACTAGCGGGGGGCCTCCAAGAGACCCAGTACTTC. Protein product: CATSPPLAGGLQETQYF. The full variable domain, rest sourced from reference TRBV15 and TRBJ2-5, is DAMVIQNPRYQVTQFGKPVTLSCSQTLNHNVMYWYQQKSSQAPKLLFHYYDKDFNNEADTPDNFQSRRPNTSFCFLDIRSPGLGDTAMYLCATSPPLAGGLQETQYFGPGTRLLVL.